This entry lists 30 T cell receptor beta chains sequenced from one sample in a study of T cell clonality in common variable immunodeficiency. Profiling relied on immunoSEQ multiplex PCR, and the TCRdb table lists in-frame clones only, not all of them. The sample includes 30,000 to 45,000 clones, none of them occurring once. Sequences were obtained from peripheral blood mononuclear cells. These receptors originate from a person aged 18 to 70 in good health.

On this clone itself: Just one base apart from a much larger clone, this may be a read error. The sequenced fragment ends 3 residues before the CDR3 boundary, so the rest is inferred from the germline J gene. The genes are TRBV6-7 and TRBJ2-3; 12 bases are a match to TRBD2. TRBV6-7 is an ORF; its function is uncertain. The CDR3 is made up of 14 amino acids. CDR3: CASSSSGRGETQYF. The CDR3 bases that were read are TGTGCCAGCAGTTCTAGCGGGAGGGGAGAGACG.

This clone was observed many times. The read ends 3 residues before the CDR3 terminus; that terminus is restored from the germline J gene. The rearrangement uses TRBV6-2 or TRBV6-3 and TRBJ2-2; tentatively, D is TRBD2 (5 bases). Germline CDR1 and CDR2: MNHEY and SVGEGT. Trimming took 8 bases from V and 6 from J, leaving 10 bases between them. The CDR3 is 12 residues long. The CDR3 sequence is CASSRGPGELFF. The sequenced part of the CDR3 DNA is TGTGCCAGCTCACGGGGTCCCGGGGAG.

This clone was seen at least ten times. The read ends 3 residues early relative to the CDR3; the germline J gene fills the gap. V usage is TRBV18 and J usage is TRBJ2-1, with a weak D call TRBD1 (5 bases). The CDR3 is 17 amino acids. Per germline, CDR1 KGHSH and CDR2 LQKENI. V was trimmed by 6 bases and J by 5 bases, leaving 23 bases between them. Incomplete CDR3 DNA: TGTGCCAGCTCCCGCAATCATACAGGACCCTCGAACAATGAG. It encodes CASSRNHTGPSNNE. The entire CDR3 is CASSRNHTGPSNNEQFF.

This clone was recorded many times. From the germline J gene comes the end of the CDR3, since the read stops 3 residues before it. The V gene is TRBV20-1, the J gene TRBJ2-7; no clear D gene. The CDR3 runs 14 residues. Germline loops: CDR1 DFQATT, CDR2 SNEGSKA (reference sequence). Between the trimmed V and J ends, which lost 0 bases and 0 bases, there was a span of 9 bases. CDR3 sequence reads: CSARDPSLSYEQYF. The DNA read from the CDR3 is TGCAGTGCTAGAGATCCCTCCCTCTCCTACGAG.

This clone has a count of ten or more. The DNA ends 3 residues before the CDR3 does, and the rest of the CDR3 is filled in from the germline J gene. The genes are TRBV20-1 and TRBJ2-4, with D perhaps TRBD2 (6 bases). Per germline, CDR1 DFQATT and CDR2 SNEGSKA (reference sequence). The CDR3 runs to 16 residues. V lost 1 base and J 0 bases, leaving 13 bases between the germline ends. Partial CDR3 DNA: TGCAGTGCTAGAGTTAGGCCGGGACTAGCCAAAAACATT. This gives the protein CSARVRPGLAKNI. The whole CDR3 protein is CSARVRPGLAKNIQYF.

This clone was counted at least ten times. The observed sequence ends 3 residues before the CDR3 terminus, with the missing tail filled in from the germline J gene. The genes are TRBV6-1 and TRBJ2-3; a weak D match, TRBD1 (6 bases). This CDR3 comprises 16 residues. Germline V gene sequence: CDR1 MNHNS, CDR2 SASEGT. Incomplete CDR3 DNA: TGTGCCAGCAGTGAATCCCATAGAACAGGGAGAGAGACG. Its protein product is CASSESHRTGRET. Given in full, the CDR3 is CASSESHRTGRETQYF.

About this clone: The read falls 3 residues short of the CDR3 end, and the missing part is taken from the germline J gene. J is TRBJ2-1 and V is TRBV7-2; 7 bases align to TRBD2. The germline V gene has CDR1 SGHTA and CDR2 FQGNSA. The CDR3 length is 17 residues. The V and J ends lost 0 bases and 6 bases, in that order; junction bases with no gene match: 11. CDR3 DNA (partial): TGTGCCAGCAGCTTAGCGGGGGGGGGAAGCGGGACCAATGAG. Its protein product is CASSLAGGGSGTNE. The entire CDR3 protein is CASSLAGGGSGTNEQFF.

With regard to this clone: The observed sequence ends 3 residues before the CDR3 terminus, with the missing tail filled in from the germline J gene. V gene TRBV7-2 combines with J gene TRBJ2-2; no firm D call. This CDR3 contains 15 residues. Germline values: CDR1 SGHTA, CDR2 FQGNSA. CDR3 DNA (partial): TGTGCCAGCAGCTCGTTACTTGCAACTAATGAAAAG. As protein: CASSSLLATNEK. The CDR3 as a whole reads CASSSLLATNEKLFF.

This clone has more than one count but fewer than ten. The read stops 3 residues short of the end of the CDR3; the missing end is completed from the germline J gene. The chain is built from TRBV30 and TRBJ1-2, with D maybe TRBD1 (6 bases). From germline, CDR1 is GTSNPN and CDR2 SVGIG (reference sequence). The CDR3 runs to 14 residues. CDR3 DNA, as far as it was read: TGTGCCTGGAGACCCTCGGACAGTTACAATGAC. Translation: CAWRPSDSYND. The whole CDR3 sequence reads CAWRPSDSYNDYTF.

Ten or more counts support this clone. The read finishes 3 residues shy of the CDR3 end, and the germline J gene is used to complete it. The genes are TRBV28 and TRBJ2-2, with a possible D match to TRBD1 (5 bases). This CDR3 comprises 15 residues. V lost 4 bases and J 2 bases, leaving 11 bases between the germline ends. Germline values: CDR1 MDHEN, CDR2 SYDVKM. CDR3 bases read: TGTGCCAGCAGTTCAGACAGTCGAAACACCGGGGAG. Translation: CASSSDSRNTGE. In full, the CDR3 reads CASSSDSRNTGELFF.

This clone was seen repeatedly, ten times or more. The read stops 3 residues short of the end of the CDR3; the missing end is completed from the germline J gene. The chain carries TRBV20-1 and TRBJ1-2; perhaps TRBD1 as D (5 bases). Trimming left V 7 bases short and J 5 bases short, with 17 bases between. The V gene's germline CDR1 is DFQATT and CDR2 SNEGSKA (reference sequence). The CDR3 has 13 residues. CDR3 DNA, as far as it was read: TGCAGTGTAAGGGTTGGGGCCGATTATGGC. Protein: CSVRVGADYG. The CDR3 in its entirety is CSVRVGADYGYTF.

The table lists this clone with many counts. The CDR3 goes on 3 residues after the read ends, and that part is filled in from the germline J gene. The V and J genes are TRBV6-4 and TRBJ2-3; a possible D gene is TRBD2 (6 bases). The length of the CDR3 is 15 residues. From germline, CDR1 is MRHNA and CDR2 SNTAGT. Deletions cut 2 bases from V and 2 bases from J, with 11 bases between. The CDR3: CASSDGGFDTDTQYF. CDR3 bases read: TGTGCCAGCAGTGACGGGGGGTTCGACACAGATACG.

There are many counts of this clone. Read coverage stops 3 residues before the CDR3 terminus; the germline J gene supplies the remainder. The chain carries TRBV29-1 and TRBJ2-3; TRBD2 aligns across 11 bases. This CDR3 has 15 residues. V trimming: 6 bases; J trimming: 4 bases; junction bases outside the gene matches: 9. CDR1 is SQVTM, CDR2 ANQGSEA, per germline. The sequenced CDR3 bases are TGCAGCGTCGAAATCCTAGCGGGAGGTCCAGATACG. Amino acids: CSVEILAGGPDT. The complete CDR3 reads CSVEILAGGPDTQYF.

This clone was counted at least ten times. The sequenced part of the CDR3 DNA is TGCAGTGCAACAAGAGCGGGAGGGACAGATACG. Amino acid sequence: CSATRAGGTDT. The full CDR3 is CSATRAGGTDTQYF. The gene calls are TRBV20-1 and TRBJ2-3; 10 bases are a match to TRBD2. The CDR3 goes on 3 residues after the read ends, and that part is filled in from the germline J gene. The V segment lost 6 bases and the J segment 3 bases; nucleotides outside the gene matches: 6. The CDR3 contains 14 residues. Germline CDR1 and CDR2: DFQATT and SNEGSKA (reference sequence).

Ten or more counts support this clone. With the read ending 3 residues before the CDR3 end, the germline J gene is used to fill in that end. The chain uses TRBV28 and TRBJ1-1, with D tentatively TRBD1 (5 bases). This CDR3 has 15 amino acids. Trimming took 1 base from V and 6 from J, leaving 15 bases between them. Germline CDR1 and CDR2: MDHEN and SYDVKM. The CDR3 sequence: CASSLSVLRGAEAFF. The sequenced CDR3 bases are TGTGCCAGCAGTTTATCGGTTTTGCGGGGCGCTGAA.

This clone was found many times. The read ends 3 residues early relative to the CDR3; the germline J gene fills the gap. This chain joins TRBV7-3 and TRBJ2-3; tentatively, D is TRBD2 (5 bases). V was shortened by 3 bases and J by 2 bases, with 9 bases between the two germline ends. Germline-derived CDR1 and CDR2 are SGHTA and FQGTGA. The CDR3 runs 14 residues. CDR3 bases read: TGTGCCAGCAGCTTGGCGGGTTTCACAGATACG. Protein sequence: CASSLAGFTDT. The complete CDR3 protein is CASSLAGFTDTQYF. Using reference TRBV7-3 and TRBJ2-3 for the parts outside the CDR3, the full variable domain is GAGVSQTPSNKVTEKGKYVELRCDPISGHTALYWYRQSLGQGPEFLIYFQGTGAADDSGLPNDRFFAVRPEGSVSTLKIQRTERGDSAVYLCASSLAGFTDTQYFGPGTRLTVL.

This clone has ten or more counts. The part of the CDR3 DNA that was read is TGCGCCAGCAGCGGATTTACAGGGCTCATTGAA. This gives the protein CASSGFTGLIE. The entire CDR3 protein reads CASSGFTGLIEAFF. This chain connects TRBV5-1 to TRBJ1-1; weak D call: TRBD1 (6 bases). The read terminates 3 residues ahead of where the CDR3 ends, so the germline J gene completes it. Germline loops: CDR1 SGHRS, CDR2 YFSETQ. Trimming took 4 bases from V and 7 from J, leaving 17 bases between them. CDR3 length: 14 residues.

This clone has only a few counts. This chain's CDR3 is CSARQGLGTDTQYF. Incomplete CDR3 DNA: TGCAGTGCTAGGCAGGGCCTGGGCACAGATACG. The V and J genes are TRBV20-1 and TRBJ2-3; D may be TRBD1 (5 bases). The CDR3 extends 3 residues past the end of the read, so its final part is completed from the germline J gene. The germline V gene encodes CDR1 DFQATT and CDR2 SNEGSKA (reference sequence). V lost 3 bases and J lost 1, with 11 bases in between. This CDR3 region has 14 residues.

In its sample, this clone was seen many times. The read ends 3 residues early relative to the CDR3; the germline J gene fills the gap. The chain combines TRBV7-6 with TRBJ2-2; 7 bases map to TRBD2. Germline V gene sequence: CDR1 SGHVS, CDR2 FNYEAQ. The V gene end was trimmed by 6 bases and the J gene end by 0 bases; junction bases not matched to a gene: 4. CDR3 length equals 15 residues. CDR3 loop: CASRTGTTNTGELFF. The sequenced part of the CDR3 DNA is TGTGCCAGCAGAACCGGGACTACGAACACCGGGGAG.

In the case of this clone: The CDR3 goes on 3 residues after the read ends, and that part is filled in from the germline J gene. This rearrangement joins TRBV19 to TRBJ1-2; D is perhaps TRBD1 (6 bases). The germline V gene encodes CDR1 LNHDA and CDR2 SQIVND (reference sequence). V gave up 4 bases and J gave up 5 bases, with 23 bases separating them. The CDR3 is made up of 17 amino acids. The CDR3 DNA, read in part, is TGTGCCAGTAGTACGTGGACAGACCTTCTCCCCATTTATGGC. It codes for CASSTWTDLLPIYG. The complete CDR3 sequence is CASSTWTDLLPIYGYTF.

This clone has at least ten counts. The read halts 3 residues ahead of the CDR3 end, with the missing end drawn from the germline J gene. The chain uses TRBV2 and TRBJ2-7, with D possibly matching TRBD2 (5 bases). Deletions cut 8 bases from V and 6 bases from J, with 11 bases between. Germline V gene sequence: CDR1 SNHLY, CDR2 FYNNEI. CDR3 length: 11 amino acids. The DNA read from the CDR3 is TGTGCCAGCGCGACTATAACCGAG. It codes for CASATITE. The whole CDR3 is CASATITEQYF.

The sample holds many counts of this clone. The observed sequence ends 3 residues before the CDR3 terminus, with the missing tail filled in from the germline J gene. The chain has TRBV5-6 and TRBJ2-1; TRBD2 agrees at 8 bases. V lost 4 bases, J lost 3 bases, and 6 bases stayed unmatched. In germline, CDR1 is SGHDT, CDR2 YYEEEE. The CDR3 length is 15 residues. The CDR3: CASSPESGSYNEQFF. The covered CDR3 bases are TGTGCCAGCAGCCCCGAGAGCGGGAGCTACAATGAG.

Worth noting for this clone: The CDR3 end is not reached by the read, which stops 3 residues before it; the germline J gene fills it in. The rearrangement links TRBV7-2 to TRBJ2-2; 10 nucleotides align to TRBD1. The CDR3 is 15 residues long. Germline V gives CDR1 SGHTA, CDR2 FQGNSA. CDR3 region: CASSTQTGGGEKLFF. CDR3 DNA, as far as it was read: TGTGCCAGCAGCACCCAGACAGGGGGCGGTGAAAAG. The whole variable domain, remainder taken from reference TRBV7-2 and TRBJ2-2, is GAGVSQSPSNKVTEKGKDVELRCDPISGHTALYWYRQSLGQGLEFLIYFQGNSAPDKSGLPSDRFSAERTGGSVSTLTIQRTQQEDSAVYLCASSTQTGGGEKLFFGEGSRLTVL.

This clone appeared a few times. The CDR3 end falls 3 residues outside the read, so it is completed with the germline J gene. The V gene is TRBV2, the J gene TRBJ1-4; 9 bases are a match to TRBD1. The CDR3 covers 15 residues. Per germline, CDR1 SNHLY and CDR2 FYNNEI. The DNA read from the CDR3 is TGTGCCAGCAGCCGGACAGGGGTCTATAATTCACCA. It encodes CASSRTGVYNSP. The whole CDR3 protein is CASSRTGVYNSPLFF.

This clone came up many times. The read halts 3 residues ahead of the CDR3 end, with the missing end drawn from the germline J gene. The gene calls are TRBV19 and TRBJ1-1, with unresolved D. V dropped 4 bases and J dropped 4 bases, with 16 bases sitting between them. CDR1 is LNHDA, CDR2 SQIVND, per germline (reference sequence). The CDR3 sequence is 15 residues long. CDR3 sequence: CASSSRAAGSTEAFF. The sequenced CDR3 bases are TGTGCCAGTAGTAGTCGAGCGGCGGGGAGCACTGAA.

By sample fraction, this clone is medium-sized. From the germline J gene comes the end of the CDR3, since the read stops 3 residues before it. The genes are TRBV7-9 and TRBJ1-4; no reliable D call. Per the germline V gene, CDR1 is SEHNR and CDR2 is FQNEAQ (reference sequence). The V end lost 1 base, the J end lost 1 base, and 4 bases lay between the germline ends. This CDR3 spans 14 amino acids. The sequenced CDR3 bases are TGTGCCAGCAGCTTAGGGCTAACTAATGAAAAA. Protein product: CASSLGLTNEK. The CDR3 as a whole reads CASSLGLTNEKLFF.

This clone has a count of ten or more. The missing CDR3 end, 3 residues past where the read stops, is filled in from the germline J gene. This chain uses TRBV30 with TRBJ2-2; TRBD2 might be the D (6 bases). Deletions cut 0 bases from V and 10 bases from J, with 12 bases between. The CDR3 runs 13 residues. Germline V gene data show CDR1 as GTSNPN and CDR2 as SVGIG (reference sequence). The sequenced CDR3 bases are TGTGCCTGGAGTGTATTAGGCGGGGCGGAG. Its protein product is CAWSVLGGAE. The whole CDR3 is CAWSVLGGAELFF.

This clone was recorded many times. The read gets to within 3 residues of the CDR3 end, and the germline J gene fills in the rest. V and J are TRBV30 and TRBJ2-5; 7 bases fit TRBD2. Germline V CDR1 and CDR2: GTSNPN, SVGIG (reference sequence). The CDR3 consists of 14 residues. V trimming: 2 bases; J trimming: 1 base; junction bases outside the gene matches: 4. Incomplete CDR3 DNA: TGTGCCTGGAGTACAACTAGCGCCCAAGAGACC. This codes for CAWSTTSAQET. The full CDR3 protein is CAWSTTSAQETQYF.

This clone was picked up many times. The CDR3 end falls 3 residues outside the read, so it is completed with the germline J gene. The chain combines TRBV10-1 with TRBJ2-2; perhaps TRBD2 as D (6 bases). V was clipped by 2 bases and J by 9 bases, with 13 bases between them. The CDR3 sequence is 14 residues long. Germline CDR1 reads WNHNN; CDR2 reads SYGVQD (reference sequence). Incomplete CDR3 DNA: TGCGCCAGCAGTGAGCGCGGGGCCGAGTGGGAG. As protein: CASSERGAEWE. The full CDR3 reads CASSERGAEWELFF.

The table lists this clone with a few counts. CDR3 region: CASSIGGANYGAFF. The sequenced CDR3 bases are TGTGCCAGTAGTATTGGCGGGGCTAACTATGGC. The V gene is TRBV19, the J gene TRBJ1-1; a weak D match, TRBD1 (5 bases). Coverage ceases 3 residues before the CDR3 finishes, and the germline J gene fills in the end. CDR3 length equals 14 residues. The germline V gene has CDR1 LNHDA and CDR2 SQIVND (reference sequence).